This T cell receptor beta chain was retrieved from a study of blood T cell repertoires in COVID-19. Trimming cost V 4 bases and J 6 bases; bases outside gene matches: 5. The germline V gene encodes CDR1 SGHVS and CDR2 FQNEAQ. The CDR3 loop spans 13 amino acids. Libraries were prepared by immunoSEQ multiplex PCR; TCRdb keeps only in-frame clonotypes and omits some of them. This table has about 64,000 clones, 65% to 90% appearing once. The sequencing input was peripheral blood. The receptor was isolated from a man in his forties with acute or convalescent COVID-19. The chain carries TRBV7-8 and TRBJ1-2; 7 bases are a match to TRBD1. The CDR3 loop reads CASSSTGLDGYTF. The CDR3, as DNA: TGTGCCAGCAGCTCGACAGGGCTGGATGGCTACACCTTC.